These T cell receptor beta chains were read from a single sample in a study of technical replicates of blood from a few donors. TCRdb's copy holds only in-frame clones and misses some; the assay was immunoSEQ multiplex PCR. The repertoire holds around 60,000 clones, with around 92% as singletons. The sequencing input was PBMCs. The receptors were gathered from a human donor in good health. Some clones in this sample may be carry-over from other donors' samples. The CDR3 runs from the conserved cysteine through the conserved F or W. D genes are given only for firm matches. Not every row has a clone size; where given, it reads once, few, many or a size class.

NA	NA	TRBV18	TRBJ1-1	CASSPRRPDRRDTEAFF	TGTGCCAGCTCACCGCGACGCCCGGACAGAAGGGACACTGAAGCTTTCTTT
NA	TRBD2	TRBV9	TRBJ2-1	CASSVVPLAGGRVEQFF	TGTGCCAGCAGCGTAGTCCCACTAGCGGGGGGGAGGGTTGAGCAGTTCTTC
NA	TRBD1	TRBV9	TRBJ1-2	CASSGSGGGYTF	TGTGCCAGCAGCGGTTCAGGGGGCGGCTACACCTTC
few	NA	TRBV6-5	TRBJ1-3	CASSYSSRTGNTIYF	TGTGCCAGCAGTTACTCGTCCAGGACTGGAAACACCATATATTTT
NA	NA	TRBV7-6	TRBJ2-1	CASSQAYNEQFF	TGTGCCAGCAGCCAGGCCTACAATGAGCAGTTCTTC
NA	TRBD1	TRBV7-8	TRBJ2-3	CASSPGQGGDTQYF	TGTGCCAGCAGCCCGGGACAGGGGGGTGATACGCAGTATTTT
NA	TRBD2	TRBV4-3	TRBJ2-2	CASSQDRTSPGELFF	TGCGCCAGCAGCCAAGATAGGACTAGTCCCGGGGAGCTGTTTTTT
NA	NA	TRBV29-1	TRBJ1-1	CSVEGLMNTEAFF	TGCAGCGTTGAAGGGCTCATGAACACTGAAGCTTTCTTT
NA	TRBD2	TRBV4-1	TRBJ2-4	CASSDRVAGGRYIQYF	TGCGCCAGCAGCGACCGGGTAGCGGGGGGTCGATACATTCAGTACTTC
NA	NA	TRBV30	TRBJ2-1	CAWGRGNEQFF	TGTGCCTGGGGTCGAGGGAATGAGCAGTTCTTC
NA	NA	TRBV5-1	TRBJ1-4	CASTPGGVDEKLFF	TGCGCCAGCACCCCGGGGGGGGTGGATGAAAAACTGTTTTTT
NA	NA	TRBV19	TRBJ1-1	CASSTQGARNTEAFF	TGTGCCAGTAGTACGCAAGGGGCCCGGAACACTGAAGCTTTCTTT
NA	NA	TRBV5-6	TRBJ2-1	CASSPSRLSYNEQFF	TGTGCCAGCAGCCCCTCCAGACTTTCCTACAATGAGCAGTTCTTC
NA	TRBD2	TRBV10-3	TRBJ2-7	CAIRPTSGSSYEQYF	TGTGCCATCAGGCCGACTAGCGGAAGCTCCTACGAGCAGTACTTC
NA	NA	TRBV2	TRBJ2-1	CASRINNEQFF	TGTGCCAGCAGAATCAACAATGAGCAGTTCTTC
NA	TRBD2	TRBV5-1	TRBJ2-1	CASSFGPRTSSRSSYNEQFF	TGCGCCAGCAGCTTCGGACCCCGGACTAGCTCACGGAGCTCCTACAATGAGCAGTTCTTC
NA	NA	TRBV6-5	TRBJ2-3	CASNLGPTDTQYF	TGTGCCAGCAATCTGGGGCCCACAGATACGCAGTATTTT